The present T cell receptor beta chain was sequenced within a study of human T cells and chemical hapten exposure. Study background: Application of 0.01% DPC to the upper back was done by patch test, with a reading at 6 days. Study findings and constraints: Each of the donors had alopecia, so their immune responses may not resemble those of healthy people. The formation of large CDR3 similarity clusters by expanded TCRs significantly exceeded that of controls.

This clonotype occurred many times. Its antigen is as yet unknown. V was pared by 5 bases and J by 0 bases, with 7 bases of the junction left unmatched. The CDR3 is 15 amino acids. CDR1 and CDR2 (germline): LNHDA, SQIVND (reference sequence). Indicated time point: patch test 2, 6 weeks after DPC sensitization. Treatment defined: therapeutic diphenylcyclopropenone sensitization with weekly scalp DPC. MiXCR, run by TCRdb on the RACE reads, gives a single entry per CDR3 protein. The data show more than 85,000 distinct CDR3 sequences, about a tenth seen once. The TCR sequence derives from a woman between 40 and 50 years old with alopecia areata. Some clones in this sample may be carry-over from other donors' samples. The V gene is TRBV19, the J gene TRBJ2-7, with 7 bases identical to TRBD1. The sample consisted of whole blood, taken in connection with sensitization to the hapten diphenylcyclopropenone (DPC). The CDR3 nucleotides are TGTGCCAGTAGTGCTGGGACAGCACTCTCCTACGAGCAGTACTTC. It specifies CASSAGTALSYEQYF.